The rows below give T cell receptor beta chains drawn from one sample of a study of blood T cell repertoires in COVID-19. Using immunoSEQ multiplex PCR, the repertoire was profiled, and TCRdb retains in-frame clones only, with some absent. This sample has 180,000 or so clones; around 87% occur once, and the top ten carry 2% to 3%. The sequencing sample was made of peripheral blood. The origin of the receptors is a man aged 40-49 years with active or convalescent COVID-19. The conserved cysteine and the conserved F or W are not part of the CDR3 here.

CDR3 | J | V
ASSLRDSSNEQF | TRBJ2-1 | TRBV7-9
ASSDNSLGNTEAF | TRBJ1-1 | TRBV6-1
ASSSGSSYEQY | TRBJ2-7 | TRBV5-1
ASSSGSGQGLTPLH | TRBJ1-6 | TRBV28
ASSSTSGVGETQY | TRBJ2-5 | TRBV7-2
ASSVDNRDSYTEAF | TRBJ1-1 | TRBV9
ASSPDRVGNSPLH | TRBJ1-6 | TRBV5-1
ASSLAGTGDLKLF | TRBJ1-4 | TRBV27
ASSPTGYNGYT | TRBJ1-2 | TRBV14
ASSLTRESEQY | TRBJ2-7 | TRBV4-3
ASSLRRGQDNSPLH | TRBJ1-6 | TRBV4-1
ASSQDRQGANEQY | TRBJ2-7 | TRBV4-2
ASSLVGTGLSPLH | TRBJ1-6 | TRBV7-8
ASSSPTHTGGPSEQY | TRBJ2-7 | TRBV28
ASSLRQVDGEAF | TRBJ1-1 | TRBV7-9
ASSETGIEDGYT | TRBJ1-2 | TRBV6-1
ASSPRRALTSTDTQY | TRBJ2-3 | TRBV27
AWSGSRGEAF | TRBJ1-1 | TRBV30
ASSGLAGGFEQF | TRBJ2-1 | TRBV4-1
ASSLAGQGNYGYT | TRBJ1-2 | TRBV7-8
ASRIRSNQPQH | TRBJ1-5 | TRBV6-5
ASSPLRETQY | TRBJ2-5 | TRBV7-9
ASSKAEGSPADYEQY | TRBJ2-7 | TRBV9
ASSPGQKINEKLF | TRBJ1-4 | TRBV3-1/TRBV3-2
ASREAGAMNTGELF | TRBJ2-2 | TRBV5-6
ASSPTRILAGLSYNEQF | TRBJ2-1 | TRBV11-2
ASSPTSGGSGELF | TRBJ2-2 | TRBV4-3
ASSDRASGGANTGELF | TRBJ2-2 | TRBV4-3
ASSSLPGQSTDTQY | TRBJ2-3 | TRBV6-2/TRBV6-3
ASSIGFTNEKLF | TRBJ1-4 | TRBV19
ATSRYLGTATDQPQH | TRBJ1-5 | TRBV15
ASRWGGASSYNSPLH | TRBJ1-6 | TRBV27
ASSLARAEGYT | TRBJ1-2 | TRBV7-9
ASSRGTDGYT | TRBJ1-2 | TRBV6-5
ASSQNVPGGNTIY | TRBJ1-3 | TRBV4-1
ASSKGFGANYGYT | TRBJ1-2 | TRBV19
ASSPATSSSGANVLT | TRBJ2-6 | TRBV4-3
ASSVGLGVRGELF | TRBJ2-2 | TRBV9
ATSDYPTGGNEQF | TRBJ2-1 | TRBV24-1
ASSQGAGYGYT | TRBJ1-2 | TRBV3-1/TRBV3-2
ASTPSRVPGGYT | TRBJ1-2 | TRBV9
ASSFIAGGDTQY | TRBJ2-3 | TRBV7-8
ATSRESSRDRAEKLF | TRBJ1-4 | TRBV15
ASSLRQGNQPQH | TRBJ1-5 | TRBV7-2
ASSELNYGYT | TRBJ1-2 | TRBV18
ASRTDRSSGNTIY | TRBJ1-3 | TRBV6-5
ASSPDSFYGYT | TRBJ1-2 | TRBV19
ASSSGQKSTNTEAF | TRBJ1-1 | TRBV5-1
ASSPGTGVTTGELF | TRBJ2-2 | TRBV6-4
ASSLAGSLYEQY | TRBJ2-7 | TRBV5-8
AISDPKRQGIYEQY | TRBJ2-7 | TRBV10-3
ASTDQGATGELF | TRBJ2-2 | TRBV5-4
ATSATGSYEQY | TRBJ2-7 | TRBV24-1
ASSIQGALGGDTQY | TRBJ2-3 | TRBV5-1
ASSQGTQGVYYEQY | TRBJ2-7 | TRBV4-3